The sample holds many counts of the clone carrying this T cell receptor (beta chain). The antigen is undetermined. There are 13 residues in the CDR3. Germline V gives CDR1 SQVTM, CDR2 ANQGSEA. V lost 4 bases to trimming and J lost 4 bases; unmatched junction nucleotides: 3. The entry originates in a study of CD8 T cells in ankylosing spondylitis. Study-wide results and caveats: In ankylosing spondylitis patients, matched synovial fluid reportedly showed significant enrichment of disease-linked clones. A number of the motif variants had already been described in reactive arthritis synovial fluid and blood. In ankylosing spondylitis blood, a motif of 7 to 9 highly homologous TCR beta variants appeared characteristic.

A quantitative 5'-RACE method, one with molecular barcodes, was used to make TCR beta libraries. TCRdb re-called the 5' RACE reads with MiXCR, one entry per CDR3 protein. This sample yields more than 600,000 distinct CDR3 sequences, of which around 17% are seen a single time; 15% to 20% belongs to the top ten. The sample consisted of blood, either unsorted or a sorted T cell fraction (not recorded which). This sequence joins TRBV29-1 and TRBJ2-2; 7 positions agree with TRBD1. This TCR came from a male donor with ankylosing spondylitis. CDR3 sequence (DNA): TGCAGCGTTGGACAGGGAATCACCGGGGAGCTGTTTTTT. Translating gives CSVGQGITGELFF.